The source of this T cell receptor beta chain is a study of graft-versus-host responses after intestinal transplantation. Study context: Anti-thymocyte globulin induction, then tacrolimus and steroids for two to four years, went to all recipients. Overall study findings and caveats: GvH clone levels peaked in circulation, and this peak was associated with early post-transplant HvG declines.

Here immunoSEQ multiplex PCR was the method, and the copy in TCRdb shows in-frame clones only, minus some. Of fewer than 95,000 clones listed, about 92% were seen once; the top ten hold roughly 2%. Comments on this clone: Its antigen remains unknown.

CDR3 length: 15 residues. The V and J ends lost 5 bases and 2 bases, in that order; junction bases with no gene match: 4. Looked up from germline, CDR1 is SGHVS and CDR2 is FNYEAQ. The receptor was isolated from a human donor who received an intestinal transplant. The chain links TRBV7-6 to TRBJ2-7, with 12 nucleotides matching TRBD1. Here the sequenced sample was unstimulated CD8+ T cells sorted from spleen or lymph node cells, taken before intestinal transplant. CDR3 nucleotides: TGTGCCAGCAGCCTGGGACAGGGGGCCACCTACGAGCAGTACTTC. Translating it yields CASSLGQGATYEQYF.